Presented here are 17 T cell receptor beta chains from one specimen sequenced in a study of radiotherapy plus CTLA-4 blockade in lung cancer. TCRdb's table, derived via immunoSEQ multiplex PCR, lists solely in-frame clones and lacks some. The sample consists of some 60,000 clones, 70% to 85% of them appearing once. The sample consisted of peripheral blood, taken from a patient treated with radiotherapy plus ipilimumab. These receptors were obtained from a human donor with non-small cell lung cancer who had a complete response to radiotherapy plus ipilimumab.

This clone was found a few times. The gene calls are TRBV9 and TRBJ2-1; TRBD2 aligns across 11 bases. V dropped 2 bases and J dropped 10; count of bases not matched to a gene: 2. This CDR3 has 13 residues. CDR1 is SGDLS, CDR2 YYNGEE, per germline. CDR3 residues: CASSVRTSGEQFF. The CDR3 DNA sequence: TGTGCCAGCAGCGTCAGGACTAGCGGGGAGCAGTTCTTC. The complete variable domain, with remaining parts taken from reference TRBV9 and TRBJ2-1, reads DSGVTQTPKHLITATGQRVTLRCSPRSGDLSVYWYQQSLDQGLQFLIQYYNGEERAKGNILERFSAQQFPDLHSELNLSSLELGDSALYFCASSVRTSGEQFFGPGTRLTVL.

The gene calls are TRBV27 and TRBJ2-7; tentative D call: TRBD2 (6 bases). CDR3 length: 15 amino acids. Germline V lookup: CDR1 MNHEY, CDR2 SMNVEV (reference sequence). The V and J ends lost 7 bases and 5 bases respectively, with 21 bases between them. The CDR3 reads CASTNLGRGGNEQYF. In DNA, the CDR3 is TGTGCCAGCACCAACTTAGGGCGTGGGGGGAACGAGCAGTACTTC.

This clone was picked up one time. This chain links TRBV7-8 with TRBJ1-5; D is undetermined. CDR3 length: 14 residues. Germline lookup yields CDR1 SGHVS and CDR2 FQNEAQ. The V gene lost 4 bases and the J gene lost 5 bases, with 12 bases spanning the gap. CDR3 residues: CASSWRAMDQPQHF. The CDR3 DNA reads TGTGCCAGCAGCTGGCGGGCGATGGATCAGCCCCAGCATTTT.

This clone appeared a few times. V is TRBV6-4 and J is TRBJ1-1, with D unresolved. The germline CDR1 and CDR2 sequences are MRHNA and SNTAGT. The V end lost 5 bases, the J end lost 0 bases, and 7 bases lay between the germline ends. The CDR3 has 13 amino acids. Here the CDR3 reads CASSTGMNTEAFF. The CDR3, as DNA: TGTGCCAGCAGTACGGGGATGAACACTGAAGCTTTCTTT.

V usage is TRBV27 and J usage is TRBJ2-7; 7 bases agree with TRBD1. The CDR3 extends over 16 amino acids. With 6 bases clipped from V and 0 bases from J, the junction kept 11 bases outside the gene matches. From germline, CDR1 is MNHEY and CDR2 SMNVEV (reference sequence). CDR3 amino acids: CASRLPGQTNSYEQYV. The CDR3 DNA reads TGTGCCAGCAGGCTTCCGGGACAGACCAACTCCTACGAGCAGTACGTC.

CDR3 residues: CASSQPKLGTNTDTQYF. In nucleotides, the CDR3 is TGTGCCAGCAGCCAACCGAAACTCGGGACAAACACAGATACGCAGTATTTT. The V gene is TRBV11-3, the J gene TRBJ2-3; tentative D call: TRBD1 (6 bases). Germline-derived CDR1 and CDR2 are SGHNT and YENEEA. Trimming pared 5 bases from V and 2 bases from J, leaving 20 bases between. CDR3 length: 17 residues.

CDR3 sequence reads: CASSERRGRHYEQYF. The CDR3 DNA reads as TGTGCCAGCAGTGAAAGGCGAGGGAGACACTACGAGCAGTACTTC. V is TRBV6-1 and J is TRBJ2-7; D possibly corresponds to TRBD2 (5 bases). CDR1 MNHNS and CDR2 SASEGT come from the germline V gene. This CDR3 is 15 amino acids long. V lost 2 bases and J lost 3, with 14 bases in between.

This rearrangement joins TRBV23-1 to TRBJ1-6, with 9 bases fitting TRBD1. TRBV23-1 is given ORF status, its function remaining uncertain. V shed 2 bases, J shed 0 bases, and the junction held 8 bases outside the gene matches. This CDR3 spans 19 amino acids. This CDR3 reads CASSQTLGQGGSYNSPLHF. In DNA form, the CDR3 reads TGCGCCAGCAGTCAAACCCTGGGACAGGGAGGCTCCTATAATTCACCCCTCCACTTT.

The chain is built from TRBV14 and TRBJ2-7; 9 nucleotides line up with TRBD2. CDR1 is SGHDN and CDR2 is FVKESK in the germline V gene. This CDR3 comprises 15 residues. After removal of 2 bases from V and 9 bases from J, the junction contained 11 bases not matched to a gene. CDR3 in amino acids: CASSQIAGDPAAQYV. In DNA form, the CDR3 reads TGTGCCAGCAGCCAAATAGCGGGAGACCCTGCGGCGCAGTACGTC.

The chain is built from TRBV7-2 and TRBJ2-7, with 8 bases matching TRBD1. This CDR3 region has 15 residues. From germline, CDR1 is SGHTA and CDR2 FQGNSA. The J segment lost 2 bases and the V segment lost 0 bases, leaving 3 bases of the junction unmatched. CDR3 protein: CASSLAVTGAYEQYV. The DNA of the CDR3 is TGTGCCAGCAGCTTAGCGGTGACAGGGGCCTACGAGCAGTACGTC.

The chain uses TRBV7-8 and TRBJ2-2, with D perhaps TRBD1 (5 bases). V lost 5 bases, J lost 3 bases, and 10 bases lay in between. Germline V gene sequence: CDR1 SGHVS, CDR2 FQNEAQ. CDR3 length: 14 amino acids. Here the CDR3 DNA reads TGTGCCAGCAGCGCACAGGAATACACCGGGGAGCTGTTTTTT. Translated, it gives CASSAQEYTGELFF. The full variable domain, completed using reference TRBV7-8 and TRBJ2-2, is GAGVSQSPRYKVAKRGQDVALRCDPISGHVSLFWYQQALGQGPEFLTYFQNEAQLDKSGLPSDRFFAERPEGSVSTLKIQRTQQEDSAVYLCASSAQEYTGELFFGEGSRLTVL.

This chain uses TRBV4-1 with TRBJ1-2; 7 bases match TRBD1. After removal of 4 bases from V and 2 bases from J, the junction contained 19 bases not matched to a gene. Germline assignment: CDR1 MGHRA and CDR2 YSYEKL. This CDR3 is built from 19 residues. CDR3 nucleotide sequence: TGCGCCAGCAGCCCGGGGCGATCGAAAACAGGGGCCCTCAACTATGGCTACACCTTC. This gives the protein CASSPGRSKTGALNYGYTF.

V is TRBV18 and J is TRBJ2-3; TRBD1 aligns across 9 bases. The CDR3 contains 13 residues. V dropped 3 bases and J dropped 7; count of bases not matched to a gene: 2. CDR1 and CDR2 (germline): KGHSH, LQKENI. CDR3 nucleotide sequence: TGTGCCAGCTCACCGACAGGGGGGTATACGCAGTATTTT. Translation: CASSPTGGYTQYF. The full variable domain, with the rest looked up from reference TRBV18 and TRBJ2-3, is NAGVMQNPRHLVRRRGQEARLRCSPMKGHSHVYWYRQLPEEGLKFMVYLQKENIIDESGMPKERFSAEFPKEGPSILRIQQVVRGDSAAYFCASSPTGGYTQYFGPGTRLTVL.

The chain joins TRBV2 to TRBJ1-6; D not certain. Trimming shortened V by 8 bases and J by 4 bases, and 3 bases separated the two germline ends. Germline CDR1 reads SNHLY; CDR2 reads FYNNEI. The CDR3 is 11 amino acids. The CDR3 coding sequence is TGTGCCAGCGCGTATAATTCACCCCTCCACTTT. Translation: CASAYNSPLHF.

The rearrangement uses TRBV30 and TRBJ2-5; D is possibly TRBD1 (7 bases). The J call is in doubt because the DNA end fits TRBJ2-7 better. Germline V lookup: CDR1 GTSNPN, CDR2 SVGIG (reference sequence). The CDR3 extends over 14 amino acids. The DNA for the CDR3 is TGTGCCTGGAGTGTAGGCGGGACAGCCTACGAGCAGTACTTC. This translates into CAWSVGGTAYEQYF.

The V and J genes are TRBV12-5 and TRBJ2-2; D not resolved. The CDR3 spans 14 residues. Trimming shortened V by 6 bases and J by 0 bases, and 8 bases separated the two germline ends. The V gene's germline CDR1 is LGHNT and CDR2 FRNRAP. CDR3 residues: CASGPEANTGELFF. CDR3 coding DNA: TGTGCTAGTGGACCAGAGGCGAACACCGGGGAGCTGTTTTTT. Full variable domain (rest looked up from reference TRBV12-5 and TRBJ2-2): DARVTQTPRHKVTEMGQEVTMRCQPILGHNTVFWYRQTMMQGLELLAYFRNRAPLDDSGMPKDRFSAEMPDATLATLKIQPSEPRDSAVYFCASGPEANTGELFFGEGSRLTVL.

The CDR3, as DNA: TGTGCCAGCAGTGACGGCCTAGCGGGAGGGTTCGAGCAGTTCTTC. Amino acid sequence: CASSDGLAGGFEQFF. This sequence joins TRBV6-4 and TRBJ2-1; the match to TRBD2 covers 12 bases. V dropped 2 bases and J dropped 10; count of bases not matched to a gene: 6. The V gene's germline CDR1 is MRHNA and CDR2 SNTAGT. This CDR3 has 15 amino acids.